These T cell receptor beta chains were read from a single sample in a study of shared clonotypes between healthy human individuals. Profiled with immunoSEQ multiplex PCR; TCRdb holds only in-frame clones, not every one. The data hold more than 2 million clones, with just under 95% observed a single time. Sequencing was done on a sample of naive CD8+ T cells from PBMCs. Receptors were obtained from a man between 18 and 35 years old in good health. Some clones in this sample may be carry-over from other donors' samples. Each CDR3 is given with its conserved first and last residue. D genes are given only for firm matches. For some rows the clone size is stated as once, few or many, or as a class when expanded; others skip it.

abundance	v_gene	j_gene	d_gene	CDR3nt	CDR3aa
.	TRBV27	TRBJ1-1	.	TGTGCCAGCGGGCAGGGGCCCACCACTGAAGCTTTCTTT	CASGQGPTTEAFF
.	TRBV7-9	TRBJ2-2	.	TGTGCCAGCAGCTTACAGGTCTGGGAGCTGTTTTTT	CASSLQVWELFF
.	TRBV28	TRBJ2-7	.	TGTGCCAGCAGCTCAAGCCTCACCCTTTACGAGCAGTACTTC	CASSSSLTLYEQYF
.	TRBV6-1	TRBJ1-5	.	TGTGCCAGCAGCCCCGGCAGGCGTAGCAATCAGCCCCAGCATTTT	CASSPGRRSNQPQHF
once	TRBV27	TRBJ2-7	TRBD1	TGTGCCAGCAGTCCCCTCCCCGGGACAGGGGGTCGGGAGCAGTACTTC	CASSPLPGTGGREQYF
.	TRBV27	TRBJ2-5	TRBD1	TGTGCCAGCAGTTTAGCAATGGGACAGAGTCAAGAGACCCAGTACTTC	CASSLAMGQSQETQYF
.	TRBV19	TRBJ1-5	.	TGTGCCAGTAGTATAGATTTGTGGGGGCATAACAATCAGCCCCAGCATTTT	CASSIDLWGHNNQPQHF
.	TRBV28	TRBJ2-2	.	TGTGCCAGCAGACGAGCGGGCGCGAACACCGGGGAGCTGTTTTTT	CASRRAGANTGELFF
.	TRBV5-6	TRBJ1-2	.	TGTGCCAGCAGGGTGGATACAGGGTTCAATGGCTACACCTTC	CASRVDTGFNGYTF
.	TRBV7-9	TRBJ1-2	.	TGTGCCAGCAGACATGACGGTAGTACTAACTATGGCTACACCTTC	CASRHDGSTNYGYTF
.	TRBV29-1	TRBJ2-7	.	TGCAGCGTTGGGGTCAGCTCCTACGAGCAGTACTTC	CSVGVSSYEQYF
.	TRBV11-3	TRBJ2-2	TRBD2	TGTGCCAGCAGCCCGAGGGGAGGGCGTGGGGCCGGGGAGCTGTTTTTT	CASSPRGGRGAGELFF
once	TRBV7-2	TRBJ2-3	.	TGTGCCAGCAGCCCCCTACAGGGAAGTTGGACAGATACGCAGTATTTT	CASSPLQGSWTDTQYF
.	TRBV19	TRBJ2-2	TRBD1	TGTGCCAGTAGTATAGCCAGAATATACAGGGGGCCGGGCGGGGAGCTGTTTTTT	CASSIARIYRGPGGELFF
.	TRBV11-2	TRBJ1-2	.	TGTGCCAGCAGCTCGACAGGTTCCTATGGCTACACCTTC	CASSSTGSYGYTF
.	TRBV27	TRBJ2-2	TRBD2	TGTGCCAGCAGTTTCTTCGGGACTAGCGGGCCAACTCGTCGCCTGTTTTTT	CASSFFGTSGPTRRLFF
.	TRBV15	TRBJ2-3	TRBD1	TGTGCCACCAGCCCGCGGACAGGGGATGATGGTACGCAGTATTTT	CATSPRTGDDGTQYF
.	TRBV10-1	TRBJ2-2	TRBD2	TGCGCCAGCATCCCGACTAGCGGGACCAAATCGAACACCGGGGAGCTGTTTTTT	CASIPTSGTKSNTGELFF
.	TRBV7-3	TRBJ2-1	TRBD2	TGTGCCAGCAGCTTACGTGGACTAGCGGGCGAAGATGAGCAGTTCTTC	CASSLRGLAGEDEQFF